This passage covers 8 T cell receptor beta chains from one sample sequenced in a study of blood T cell dynamics during melanoma immunotherapy. The method was immunoSEQ multiplex PCR; TCRdb's version includes in-frame clones alone and lacks a portion of them. Of over 9,000 clones in the sample, approximately 91% were seen once. The time point here: week 3, after first cycle of checkpoint inhibitor. Sequenced material: blood, taken from a patient treated with checkpoint blockade. The receptors originated from a human donor with melanoma.

As DNA, the CDR3 is TGTGCCAGCAGCCAGGGCCTCTTACTAGCCAAAAACATTCAGTACTTC. Translated: CASSQGLLLAKNIQYF. The chain couples TRBV7-2 to TRBJ2-4, with TRBD1 as a possible D gene (5 bases). CDR1 SGHTA and CDR2 FQGNSA come from the germline V gene. V dropped 5 bases and J dropped 0 bases, with 14 bases sitting between them. The CDR3 is 16 amino acids.

The V gene is TRBV7-9, the J gene TRBJ1-4; 7 bases align to TRBD1. The V gene end was trimmed by 5 bases and the J gene end by 5 bases; junction bases not matched to a gene: 2. CDR1 is SEHNR, CDR2 FQNEAQ, per germline (reference sequence). CDR3 length equals 13 residues. The DNA of the CDR3 is TGTGCCAGCAGCCCACAGGGGAATGAAAAACTGTTTTTT. Residues: CASSPQGNEKLFF.

The gene calls are TRBV15 and TRBJ2-5; unclear D gene. Germline loops: CDR1 LNHNV, CDR2 YYDKDF (reference sequence). With 1 base removed from V and 0 bases from J, the gap between germline ends came to 3 bases. The CDR3 extends over 13 amino acids. The CDR3 region has the DNA TGTGCCACCAGCAGAGGGAACCAAGAGACCCAGTACTTC. Translated, it gives CATSRGNQETQYF.

The rearrangement uses TRBV30 and TRBJ1-2; D gene unclear. V was cut by 2 bases and J by 8 bases, with 6 bases left in between. Germline V gives CDR1 GTSNPN, CDR2 SVGIG (reference sequence). This CDR3 comprises 10 residues. The CDR3 nucleotides read TGTGCCTGGAGTAGTAGGGGCTACACCTTC. Translation gives CAWSSRGYTF.

This clone was counted a single time. The gene calls are TRBV2 and TRBJ1-2, with 7 bases fitting TRBD1. Germline lookup yields CDR1 SNHLY and CDR2 FYNNEI. The CDR3 runs to 16 residues. The junction had 10 bases not matched to a gene; V was cut back by 6 bases and J by 0 bases. DNA of the CDR3: TGTGCCAGCAGATTCACTCCGACAGGGACTAACTATGGCTACACCTTC. This translates into CASRFTPTGTNYGYTF.

This rearrangement joins TRBV7-3 to TRBJ1-5; maybe TRBD1 (5 bases). Per germline, CDR1 SGHTA and CDR2 FQGTGA. Deletions cut 5 bases from V and 0 bases from J, with 11 bases between. CDR3 length: 15 residues. CDR3 sequence (DNA): TGTGCCAGCAGCACCTCAGGGTATAGCAATCAGCCCCAGCATTTT. Translating it yields CASSTSGYSNQPQHF.

This clone was detected only once. Additional DNA sequences in this sample encode the identical CDR3. This sequence joins TRBV5-4 and TRBJ2-5; perhaps D is TRBD1 or TRBD2 (5 bases each). The CDR3 is made up of 13 amino acids. Germline V gene lookup returns CDR1 SGHNT and CDR2 YYREEE (reference sequence). V lost 0 bases and J 4 bases, leaving 7 bases between the germline ends. CDR3 sequence (DNA): TGTGCCAGCAGCTTGGAAGGGACAGAGACCCAGTACTTC. Its translation: CASSLEGTETQYF.

This rearrangement joins TRBV5-1 to TRBJ1-1; D gene unclear. The CDR3 is made up of 14 amino acids. Germline V CDR1 and CDR2: SGHRS, YFSETQ. With 0 bases removed from V and 3 bases from J, the gap between germline ends came to 9 bases. The CDR3 bases are TGCGCCAGCAGCTTGGACACCGGATACACTGAAGCTTTCTTT. Translation gives CASSLDTGYTEAFF.